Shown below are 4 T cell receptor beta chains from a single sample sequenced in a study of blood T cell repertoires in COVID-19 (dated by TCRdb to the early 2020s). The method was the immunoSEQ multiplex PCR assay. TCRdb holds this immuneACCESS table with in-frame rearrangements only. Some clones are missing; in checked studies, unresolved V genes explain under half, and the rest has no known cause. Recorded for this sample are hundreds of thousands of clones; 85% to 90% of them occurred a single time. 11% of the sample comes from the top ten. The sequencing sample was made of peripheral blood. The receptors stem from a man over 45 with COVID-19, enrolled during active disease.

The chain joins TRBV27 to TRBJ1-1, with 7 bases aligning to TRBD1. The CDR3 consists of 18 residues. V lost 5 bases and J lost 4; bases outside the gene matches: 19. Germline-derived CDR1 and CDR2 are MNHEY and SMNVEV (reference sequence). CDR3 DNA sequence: TGTGCCAGCAGTCCAACAAGGACAGGTTTTTTCGCGCGCACTGAAGCTTTCTTT. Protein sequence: CASSPTRTGFFARTEAFF.

This CDR3 reads CASRPGTTANEKLFF. CDR3 coding DNA: TGTGCCAGTAGACCCGGGACAACAGCTAATGAAAAACTGTTTTTT. V usage is TRBV19 and J usage is TRBJ1-4, with D maybe TRBD1 (6 bases). Germline V gene sequence: CDR1 LNHDA, CDR2 SQIVND (reference sequence). V was cut by 6 bases and J by 3 bases, with 14 bases left in between. The CDR3 is 15 amino acids.

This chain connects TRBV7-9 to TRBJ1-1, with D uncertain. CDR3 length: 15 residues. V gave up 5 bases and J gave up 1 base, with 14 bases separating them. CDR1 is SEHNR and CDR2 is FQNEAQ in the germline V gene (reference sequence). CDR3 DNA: TGTGCCAGCAGCCCAATAGCCGGTTCGAACACTGAAGCTTTCTTT. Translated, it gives CASSPIAGSNTEAFF.

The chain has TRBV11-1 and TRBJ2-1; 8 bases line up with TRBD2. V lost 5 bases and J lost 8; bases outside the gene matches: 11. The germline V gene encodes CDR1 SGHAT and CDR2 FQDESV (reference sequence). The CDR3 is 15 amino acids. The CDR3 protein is CASSQPGTRRHEQFF. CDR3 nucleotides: TGTGCCAGCAGCCAACCCGGGACTAGGCGGCATGAGCAGTTCTTC.